The 24 T cell receptor beta chains in this list originate from one sample, sequenced in a study of shared clonotypes between healthy human individuals. Sequencing was performed with immunoSEQ multiplex PCR; in TCRdb, only in-frame clones are kept and a portion is missing. This table has around 2,100,000 clones, approximately 94% appearing once. The naive CD8 subset, CD45RO-negative cells positively selected for CCR7, excluded terminally differentiated effector memory CD45RA+ cells. Sequencing was carried out using naive CD8+ T cells sorted from blood. All receptors derive from a man aged 18 to 29 in good health.

The chain couples TRBV15 to TRBJ2-2, with 9 positions matching TRBD1. V was pared by 2 bases and J by 2 bases, with 6 bases of the junction left unmatched. CDR1 and CDR2 from the germline V gene are LNHNV and YYDKDF (reference sequence). The CDR3 covers 17 residues. As DNA, the CDR3 is TGTGCCACCAGCAGACGACAGGGGGTTCCCAACACCGGGGAGCTGTTTTTT. Protein product: CATSRRQGVPNTGELFF.

This clone was counted once. The sample holds other DNA sequences that translate to the same CDR3. This chain joins TRBV6-6 and TRBJ2-7; 8 positions match TRBD1. The V gene end was trimmed by 0 bases and the J gene end by 3 bases; junction bases not matched to a gene: 1. Germline loops: CDR1 MNHNY, CDR2 SVGAGI (reference sequence). This CDR3 region has 14 residues. DNA for the CDR3: TGTGCCAGCAGTTACTCTGGACAGGGCTACGAGCAGTACTTC. Translation gives CASSYSGQGYEQYF.

The chain uses TRBV4-1 and TRBJ2-7, with D perhaps assigned TRBD1 or TRBD2 (5 bases each). V was shortened by 3 bases and J by 3 bases, with 12 bases between the two germline ends. Germline CDR1 reads MGHRA; CDR2 reads YSYEKL. The CDR3 totals 14 residues. CDR3 amino acids: CASSQGDGLYEQYF. The DNA of the CDR3 is TGCGCCAGCAGCCAGGGGGACGGTCTCTACGAGCAGTACTTC.

The V and J genes are TRBV19 and TRBJ1-6, with D perhaps TRBD1 (6 bases). The CDR3 sequence is 17 residues long. V was pared by 1 base and J by 8 bases, with 18 bases between. The germline CDR1 and CDR2 sequences are LNHDA and SQIVND (reference sequence). The CDR3 DNA follows: TGTGCCAGTAGTATAGTCTATCCGGGACAACCTTATTCACCCCTCCACTTT. Protein sequence: CASSIVYPGQPYSPLHF.

V and J are TRBV7-9 and TRBJ2-3, with 9 bases fitting TRBD1. V shed 5 bases and J 4 bases; nucleotides not matched to a gene: 16. This CDR3 is built from 18 residues. Germline CDR1 and CDR2: SEHNR and FQNEAQ (reference sequence). The CDR3 here is CASSPRPWDRVEADTQYF. CDR3 coding DNA: TGTGCCAGCAGCCCACGGCCGTGGGACAGGGTAGAGGCAGATACGCAGTATTTT.

The J gene is TRBJ2-2, the V gene TRBV11-1; TRBD2 might be the D (5 bases). Looked up from germline, CDR1 is SGHAT and CDR2 is FQDESV (reference sequence). Trimming left V 5 bases short and J 3 bases short, with 22 bases between. The CDR3 runs to 18 residues. CDR3 bases: TGTGCCAGCAGCCCTAGGAAGGTAGCGAGTGAATACACCGGGGAGCTGTTTTTT. Amino acids: CASSPRKVASEYTGELFF.

The J gene is TRBJ1-5, the V gene TRBV5-5, with D possibly matching TRBD1 (5 bases). The CDR3 has 15 residues. Trimming stripped 3 bases from V and 3 bases from J, with 13 bases between. Germline V lookup: CDR1 SGHKS, CDR2 YYEKEE (reference sequence). CDR3 DNA: TGTGCCAGCAGCTCAACCCCGGGGGTCAATCAGCCCCAGCATTTT. Translated: CASSSTPGVNQPQHF. Using reference TRBV5-5 and TRBJ1-5 for the parts outside the CDR3, the full variable domain is DAGVTQSPTHLIKTRGQQVTLRCSPISGHKSVSWYQQVLGQGPQFIFQYYEKEERGRGNFPDRFSARQFPNYSSELNVNALLLGDSALYLCASSSTPGVNQPQHFGDGTRLSIL.

This chain uses TRBV27 with TRBJ2-1, with 8 bases lining up with TRBD1. In germline, CDR1 is MNHEY, CDR2 SMNVEV (reference sequence). The CDR3 totals 17 residues. V gave up 3 bases and J gave up 0 bases; unmatched junction bases: 7. The CDR3 loop reads CASSLMTGASSYNEQFF. The CDR3 DNA reads TGTGCCAGCAGTTTGATGACAGGGGCGAGCTCCTACAATGAGCAGTTCTTC.

The chain links TRBV25-1 to TRBJ1-4; possible D gene TRBD1, 5 bases. In germline, CDR1 is MGHDK, CDR2 SYGVNS. The CDR3 covers 13 residues. V lost 4 bases and J 4 bases, leaving 7 bases between the germline ends. Written as DNA, the CDR3 is TGTGCCAGCAGTGGCGGGGGTAATGAAAAACTGTTTTTT. As protein: CASSGGGNEKLFF.

V and J are TRBV29-1 and TRBJ2-3; D unclear. The V end lost 2 bases, the J end lost 7 bases, and 7 bases lay between the germline ends. Germline values: CDR1 SQVTM, CDR2 ANQGSEA. CDR3 size: 11 residues. This CDR3 reads CSVEYSYTQYF. For the CDR3, the DNA is TGCAGCGTTGAATACAGCTATACGCAGTATTTT.

The CDR3 sequence: CASSIDRTSGNEQFF. The CDR3 DNA reads as TGTGCCAGTAGTATAGATCGGACTAGCGGCAATGAGCAGTTCTTC. V gene TRBV19 combines with J gene TRBJ2-1, with 10 bases aligning to TRBD2. Germline loops: CDR1 LNHDA, CDR2 SQIVND (reference sequence). This CDR3 has 15 residues. V lost 0 bases and J lost 6; bases outside the gene matches: 2.

The chain links TRBV7-9 to TRBJ2-7, with D unresolved. Germline V gives CDR1 SEHNR, CDR2 FQNEAQ (reference sequence). Trimming cost V 3 bases and J 4 bases, with 7 bases left between them. This CDR3 comprises 12 residues. CDR3 region: CASSFVRYEQYF. Written as DNA, the CDR3 is TGTGCCAGCAGCTTCGTCCGATACGAGCAGTACTTC.

The chain employs TRBV6-1 and TRBJ2-7; D uncertain. Trimming left V 3 bases short and J 7 bases short, with 13 bases between. Germline CDR1 reads MNHNS; CDR2 reads SASEGT. The CDR3 totals 13 residues. In DNA form, the CDR3 reads TGTGCCAGCAGTGATCCACCTTTTGGGGAGCAGTACTTC. Translated: CASSDPPFGEQYF.

The gene calls are TRBV27 and TRBJ2-1; 10 bases fit TRBD2. There are 17 residues in the CDR3. Germline CDR1 and CDR2: MNHEY and SMNVEV (reference sequence). Trimming at V came to 1 base and at J to 7 bases, leaving 10 bases not matched to a gene. The CDR3, as DNA: TGTGCCAGCAGTTTATTAGGGAGCGGGGGGGTTGATAATGAGCAGTTCTTC. Protein product: CASSLLGSGGVDNEQFF.

The chain combines TRBV7-3 with TRBJ2-3; 9 positions match TRBD2. J was trimmed by 5 bases and V by 2 bases; bases with no gene match: 2. CDR3 length: 14 amino acids. Per germline, CDR1 SGHTA and CDR2 FQGTGA. The chain's CDR3 is CASSLSAGGDTQYF. The CDR3 nucleotides are TGTGCCAGCAGCTTATCAGCGGGGGGAGATACGCAGTATTTT.

The rearrangement uses TRBV2 and TRBJ2-1; maybe TRBD2 (5 bases). Looked up from germline, CDR1 is SNHLY and CDR2 is FYNNEI. This CDR3 has 15 amino acids. V shed 8 bases and J shed 0 bases, with 14 bases lying between them. The CDR3 region is CASGGAESSYNEQFF. The CDR3 nucleotides read TGTGCCAGCGGAGGAGCGGAGAGCTCCTACAATGAGCAGTTCTTC.

This chain joins TRBV10-3 and TRBJ2-3; tentative D call: TRBD1 (5 bases). Trimming pared 0 bases from V and 2 bases from J, leaving 18 bases between. Germline V gene data show CDR1 as ENHRY and CDR2 as SYGVKD. This CDR3 contains 18 residues. The CDR3: CAISESIRGLGVTDTQYF. CDR3 bases: TGTGCCATCAGTGAGTCGATTAGAGGTCTAGGGGTCACAGATACGCAGTATTTT.

This rearrangement joins TRBV10-1 to TRBJ2-1, with D possibly TRBD2 on 5 matching bases. Trimming removed 5 bases from V and 9 bases from J, with 11 bases in between. The CDR3 is 12 amino acids. Germline values: CDR1 WNHNN, CDR2 SYGVQD (reference sequence). CDR3 nucleotides: TGCGCCAGCAGTCCAGGAGGCGGTGAGCAGTTCTTC. Encoded protein: CASSPGGGEQFF.

The rearrangement uses TRBV25-1 and TRBJ1-5; a weak D match, TRBD1 (6 bases). There are 14 residues in the CDR3. CDR1 is MGHDK, CDR2 SYGVNS, per germline. The V and J ends lost 1 base and 9 bases respectively, with 13 bases between them. The CDR3 nucleotides read TGTGCCAGCAGTGAATCGGGGAGGGGGGGGCCCCAGCATTTT. Amino acids: CASSESGRGGPQHF.

The chain couples TRBV30 to TRBJ2-7; D gene ambiguous. Germline CDR1 reads GTSNPN; CDR2 reads SVGIG (reference sequence). The CDR3 is 12 residues long. Trimming removed 1 base at V and 3 bases at J, with 7 bases between. Here the CDR3 reads CAWSGTYYEQYF. The CDR3 nucleotides read TGTGCCTGGAGTGGGACCTACTACGAGCAGTACTTC.

This clone was counted once. The rearrangement joins TRBV6-4 to TRBJ1-2, with D tentatively TRBD1 (6 bases). The CDR3 is 21 residues long. V dropped 2 bases and J dropped 1 base, with 29 bases sitting between them. The V gene's germline CDR1 is MRHNA and CDR2 SNTAGT. Here the CDR3 reads CASSDQGRSRGMDRGNYGYTF. The CDR3 bases are TGTGCCAGCAGTGACCAGGGGCGGTCCAGGGGCATGGATCGTGGTAACTATGGCTACACCTTC.

V and J are TRBV7-2 and TRBJ2-5, with a tentative D call TRBD2 (5 bases). The V gene's germline CDR1 is SGHTA and CDR2 FQGNSA. CDR3 length: 12 residues. V was shortened by 1 base and J by 8 bases, with 8 bases between the two germline ends. The CDR3 nucleotides are TGTGCCAGCAGCTTAGGACCTAGCACCCAGTACTTC. It specifies CASSLGPSTQYF.

Details on this clone: This same CDR3 is encoded by further DNA sequences in the sample. The genes are TRBV11-2 and TRBJ2-7; D is uncertain. Trimming removed 1 base at V and 3 bases at J, with 7 bases between. The CDR3 spans 13 residues. The germline gives CDR1 SGHAT, CDR2 FQNNGV. CDR3 coding DNA: TGTGCCAGCAGCTTAGGGGTCGGCTACGAGCAGTACTTC. This codes for CASSLGVGYEQYF.

This sequence joins TRBV10-2 and TRBJ1-6, with 8 bases lining up with TRBD1. The CDR3 consists of 14 residues. V lost 6 bases, J lost 10 bases, and 8 bases stayed unmatched. Germline-derived CDR1 and CDR2 are WSHSY and SAAADI. In DNA, the CDR3 is TGCGCCAGCAGGCCGGGACAGGACGGATCACCCCTCCACTTT. Residues: CASRPGQDGSPLHF.